The 17 T cell receptor beta chains reported below all come from one sample, sequenced in a study of T cell responses to AZD1222 COVID-19 vaccine. Repertoires were generated with immunoSEQ multiplex PCR, while TCRdb's copy carries only in-frame clones and drops some. This table holds 150,000 to 160,000 clones, roughly 90% found once. Source: peripheral blood, taken on day 0 of AZD1222 vaccination. These receptors were obtained from an adult in good health.

The rearrangement joins TRBV5-5 to TRBJ1-3; 7 bases align to TRBD1. CDR3 length: 15 residues. V lost 3 bases and J lost 4; bases outside the gene matches: 7. Germline CDR1 is SGHKS and CDR2 is YYEKEE (reference sequence). The CDR3 DNA follows: TGTGCCAGCAGCTGGGGAAAGGGGGCCGGAAACACCATATATTTT. Translation gives CASSWGKGAGNTIYF.

The chain recombines TRBV20-1 with TRBJ1-1, with D hard to call. The germline CDR1 and CDR2 sequences are DFQATT and SNEGSKA (reference sequence). This CDR3 is 11 amino acids long. The V and J ends lost 6 bases and 5 bases respectively, with 10 bases between them. CDR3 protein: CSAWYQTEAFF. CDR3 nucleotides: TGCAGTGCGTGGTACCAGACTGAAGCTTTCTTT.

The chain combines TRBV29-1 with TRBJ2-7; 9 bases are shared with TRBD2. Germline CDR1 is SQVTM and CDR2 is ANQGSEA. With V trimmed by 7 bases and J by 5 bases, 9 bases remained unmatched. The CDR3 has 13 amino acids. The CDR3 bases are TGCAGCGCCCGCCTAGCGGGAACCCACGAGCAGTACTTC. Its translation: CSARLAGTHEQYF.

The V call is TRBV11-3, the J call TRBJ2-1; D is possibly TRBD1 (5 bases). The CDR3 consists of 13 residues. Germline values: CDR1 SGHNT, CDR2 YENEEA. V gave up 2 bases and J gave up 5 bases, with 7 bases separating them. The CDR3 nucleotides read TGTGCCAGCAGCTTAAGGGGAAACAATGAGCAGTTCTTC. The encoded protein is CASSLRGNNEQFF.

The genes are TRBV10-3 and TRBJ2-7, with D tentatively TRBD2 (5 bases). This CDR3 has 14 residues. The V and J ends lost 8 bases and 2 bases respectively, with 16 bases between them. CDR1 is ENHRY, CDR2 SYGVKD, per germline. DNA for the CDR3: TGTGCCATCGGAGGCGGACGGAGTACCTACGAGCAGTACTTC. Its protein product is CAIGGGRSTYEQYF.

The J gene is TRBJ1-2, the V gene TRBV28; D possibly corresponds to TRBD1 (6 bases). CDR1 is MDHEN and CDR2 is SYDVKM in the germline V gene. Trimming removed 8 bases from V and 0 bases from J, with 19 bases in between. The CDR3 is made up of 16 amino acids. CDR3 DNA sequence: TGTGCCAGCCTGGGGGCAGGCGGAACCTCTAACTATGGCTACACCTTC. Translation gives CASLGAGGTSNYGYTF.

In this sample, this clone turned up a few times. The rearrangement uses TRBV4-3 and TRBJ1-6; D remains unclear. CDR1 is LGHNA, CDR2 YSLEER, per germline. Trimming removed 4 bases at V and 10 bases at J, with 20 bases between. This CDR3 spans 16 amino acids. DNA of the CDR3: TGCGCCAGCAGCCGAGAATCGGGGTTAATTCGGTCACCCCTCCACTTT. Residues: CASSRESGLIRSPLHF.

This clone was seen a few times. The V call is TRBV7-9, the J call TRBJ2-7; no clear D gene. V gave up 1 base and J gave up 5 bases, with 12 bases separating them. Germline V gene data show CDR1 as SEHNR and CDR2 as FQNEAQ (reference sequence). CDR3 size: 14 residues. CDR3 sequence: CASSLGQWWDEQYF. The DNA for the CDR3 is TGTGCCAGCAGCTTAGGGCAATGGTGGGACGAGCAGTACTTC. The full variable domain, completed using reference TRBV7-9 and TRBJ2-7, is DTGVSQNPRHKITKRGQNVTFRCDPISEHNRLYWYRQTLGQGPEFLTYFQNEAQLEKSRLLSDRFSAERPKGSFSTLEIQRTEQGDSAMYLCASSLGQWWDEQYFGPGTRLTVT.

The J gene is TRBJ1-4, the V gene TRBV7-2; tentatively, D is TRBD1 (5 bases). CDR1 and CDR2 from the germline V gene are SGHTA and FQGNSA. V dropped 4 bases and J dropped 8 bases, with 23 bases sitting between them. This CDR3 has 17 amino acids. The CDR3 region is CASSSLGWGGGGEKLFF. As DNA, the CDR3 is TGTGCCAGCAGCTCACTGGGATGGGGCGGGGGAGGAGAAAAACTGTTTTTT.

This clone was seen more than once but under ten times. The V and J genes are TRBV29-1 and TRBJ1-2, with D unresolved. The CDR3 consists of 11 residues. The V and J ends lost 5 bases and 8 bases respectively, with 12 bases between them. Germline V gene data show CDR1 as SQVTM and CDR2 as ANQGSEA. The CDR3 DNA reads TGCAGCGTTCTCTCGTATCGAGGCTACACCTTC. This translates into CSVLSYRGYTF. Based on the CDR3 plus reference TRBV29-1 and TRBJ1-2, the full variable domain is SAVISQKPSRDICQRGTSLTIQCQVDSQVTMMFWYRQQPGQSLTLIATANQGSEATYESGFVIDKFPISRPNLTFSTLTVSNMSPEDSSIYLCSVLSYRGYTFGSGTRLTVV.

This clone has only a few counts. The chain links TRBV5-1 to TRBJ2-5; possible D gene TRBD2, 5 bases. The CDR3 sequence is 14 residues long. Germline loops: CDR1 SGHRS, CDR2 YFSETQ. The V end was cut by 2 bases, the J end by 5 bases, with 13 bases between. The CDR3: CASSLLEGAETQYF. CDR3 nucleotides: TGCGCCAGCAGCTTACTCGAGGGTGCGGAGACCCAGTACTTC.

The chain carries TRBV9 and TRBJ2-1; D is ambiguous. Germline V gene data show CDR1 as SGDLS and CDR2 as YYNGEE. The CDR3 contains 13 residues. V was trimmed by 0 bases and J by 5 bases, leaving 6 bases between them. CDR3 protein: CASSVGVHNEQFF. As DNA, the CDR3 is TGTGCCAGCAGCGTAGGAGTACACAATGAGCAGTTCTTC.

The rearrangement links TRBV3-1 (or the pseudogene TRBV3-2) to TRBJ2-1; maybe TRBD2 (6 bases). Germline V gene lookup returns CDR1 LGHDT and CDR2 YNNKEL (reference sequence). V lost 2 bases to trimming and J lost 3 bases, with 14 bases between them. The CDR3 length is 16 residues. CDR3 sequence: CASSQSPPGDYNEQFF. The CDR3 coding sequence is TGTGCCAGCAGCCAATCCCCTCCGGGAGACTACAATGAGCAGTTCTTC.

The rearrangement joins TRBV24-1 to TRBJ2-5; 9 bases fit TRBD2. Trimming took 10 bases from V and 5 from J; bases not matched to a gene: 7. The CDR3 is 13 residues long. Germline CDR1 KGHDR, CDR2 SFDVKD. This CDR3 reads CATAAGGRETQYF. The CDR3 DNA reads as TGTGCCACGGCGGCGGGGGGGCGGGAGACCCAGTACTTC.

The chain joins TRBV28 to TRBJ1-6, with no clear D. Per the germline V gene, CDR1 is MDHEN and CDR2 is SYDVKM. V gave up 5 bases and J gave up 7 bases, with 9 bases separating them. The CDR3 runs 13 residues. This CDR3 is CASSQAVNSPLHF. The CDR3 bases are TGTGCCAGCAGTCAAGCAGTCAATTCACCCCTCCACTTT.

The chain is built from TRBV5-5 and TRBJ1-2, with a tentative D call TRBD1 (6 bases). Per germline, CDR1 SGHKS and CDR2 YYEKEE (reference sequence). The length of the CDR3 is 14 residues. The V and J ends lost 4 bases and 2 bases respectively, with 12 bases between them. The CDR3 spells CASSLGHLNYGYTF. CDR3 DNA sequence: TGTGCCAGCAGCCTGGGACACTTGAACTATGGCTACACCTTC.

The V gene is TRBV2, the J gene TRBJ1-3; tentative D call: TRBD1 (5 bases). V was shortened by 5 bases and J by 2 bases, with 10 bases between the two germline ends. Germline lookup yields CDR1 SNHLY and CDR2 FYNNEI. This CDR3 is built from 14 residues. The CDR3: CASSNQGPGNTIYF. The CDR3 DNA sequence: TGTGCCAGCAGTAACCAGGGTCCTGGAAACACCATATATTTT.